The 16 T cell receptor beta chains below all came from one sample that was sequenced in a study of blood T cell repertoires in COVID-19. Only in-frame clones appear in the TCRdb table, and some are missing; sequencing was by immunoSEQ multiplex PCR. The table includes 200,000 to 250,000 clones, around 78% detected once. Source material: peripheral blood. These receptors all stem from a woman in her 70s with active or convalescent COVID-19.

The chain recombines TRBV5-4 with TRBJ2-3; 9 nucleotides line up with TRBD2. Germline CDR1 reads SGHNT; CDR2 reads YYREEE (reference sequence). The CDR3 sequence is 15 residues long. The J segment lost 8 bases and the V segment lost 4 bases, leaving 11 bases of the junction unmatched. The CDR3: CASSGAGGRAGTQYF. The CDR3 DNA reads TGTGCCAGCAGCGGCGCGGGCGGGAGGGCAGGTACGCAGTATTTT.

The chain joins TRBV6-6 to TRBJ2-5; 7 nucleotides agree with TRBD2. Losses at the gene ends were 3 bases for V and 1 base for J; bases not matched to a gene: 2. The length of the CDR3 is 14 residues. Germline lookup yields CDR1 MNHNY and CDR2 SVGAGI (reference sequence). CDR3 residues: CASSYPGGQETQYF. In DNA, the CDR3 is TGTGCCAGCAGTTATCCGGGAGGCCAAGAGACCCAGTACTTC.

The chain employs TRBV7-2 and TRBJ2-2; D is uncertain. Germline V gene lookup returns CDR1 SGHTA and CDR2 FQGNSA. There are 14 residues in the CDR3. The V and J ends lost 3 bases and 3 bases respectively, with 8 bases between them. In nucleotides, the CDR3 is TGTGCCAGCAGCTTGCCAACTTACACCGGGGAGCTGTTTTTT. As protein: CASSLPTYTGELFF.

The chain links TRBV5-1 to TRBJ2-5; weak D call: TRBD1 (6 bases). Germline assignment: CDR1 SGHRS and CDR2 YFSETQ. The germline V and J ends were trimmed by 1 base and 5 bases, with 18 bases remaining between them. This CDR3 has 16 amino acids. CDR3 residues: CASSLQGRPWTETQYF. DNA of the CDR3: TGCGCCAGCAGCTTGCAGGGGCGTCCCTGGACGGAGACCCAGTACTTC.

This chain connects TRBV29-1 to TRBJ1-5; possibly TRBD1 for D (5 bases). Germline assignment: CDR1 SQVTM and CDR2 ANQGSEA. V lost 7 bases and J 2 bases, leaving 18 bases between the germline ends. The CDR3 totals 15 residues. CDR3 in amino acids: CSAASQGGGNQPQHF. The CDR3 DNA follows: TGCAGCGCCGCTAGTCAGGGAGGGGGCAATCAGCCCCAGCATTTT.

The rearrangement uses TRBV14 and TRBJ2-1; 9 nucleotides line up with TRBD2. With V trimmed by 3 bases and J by 7 bases, 7 bases remained unmatched. This CDR3 is 15 amino acids long. The V gene's germline CDR1 is SGHDN and CDR2 FVKESK. The CDR3 bases are TGTGCCAGCAGCCAGTTAGCGGGAGCTGGGAATGAGCAGTTCTTC. Its translation is CASSQLAGAGNEQFF.

The J gene is TRBJ1-3, the V gene TRBV4-1; D gene uncertain. Trimming cost V 1 base and J 0 bases, with 10 bases left between them. The CDR3 totals 16 residues. Germline V gene data show CDR1 as MGHRA and CDR2 as YSYEKL. CDR3 nucleotide sequence: TGCGCCAGCAGCCAAGGTAGAGCACCCTCTGGAAACACCATATATTTT. It translates to CASSQGRAPSGNTIYF.

The chain couples TRBV6-5 to TRBJ1-1, with TRBD1 matching over 10 bases. After removal of 1 base from V and 1 base from J, the junction contained 0 bases not matched to a gene. This CDR3 contains 15 residues. The V gene's germline CDR1 is MNHEY and CDR2 SVGAGI. The CDR3 protein is CASSYWTGGNTEAFF. The DNA for the CDR3 is TGTGCCAGCAGTTACTGGACAGGGGGGAACACTGAAGCTTTCTTT.

V and J are TRBV10-3 and TRBJ2-7; 9 positions agree with TRBD2. From germline, CDR1 is ENHRY and CDR2 SYGVKD. V shed 8 bases and J 4 bases; nucleotides not matched to a gene: 9. The CDR3 loop spans 14 amino acids. CDR3 coding DNA: TGTGCCATCTCTGGCGGGGGGGCCTCTTACGAGCAGTACTTC. This gives the protein CAISGGGASYEQYF.

This clone was found a few times. The chain is built from TRBV3-1 (or the pseudogene TRBV3-2) and TRBJ1-5, with D possibly being TRBD1 (6 bases). Trimming cost V 3 bases and J 7 bases, with 13 bases left between them. The CDR3 has 14 residues. Germline lookup yields CDR1 LGHDT and CDR2 YNNKEL (reference sequence). As DNA, the CDR3 is TGTGCCAGCAGCCAGGGAGGGGGGGGACAGCCCCAGCATTTT. It translates to CASSQGGGGQPQHF.

This clone was recorded only once. This chain uses TRBV24-1 with TRBJ2-1; 11 bases map to TRBD2. V was clipped by 3 bases and J by 8 bases; unmatched bases: 8. The CDR3 length is 16 residues. Germline V CDR1 and CDR2: KGHDR, SFDVKD. DNA for the CDR3: TGTGCCACCAGTGATCGAAATAGCGGGAGGGCCCATGAGCAGTTCTTC. Protein: CATSDRNSGRAHEQFF.

V gene TRBV28 combines with J gene TRBJ2-6; no definite D call. Trimming cost V 5 bases and J 2 bases, with 7 bases left between them. The CDR3 sequence is 14 residues long. The germline gives CDR1 MDHEN, CDR2 SYDVKM. The CDR3 DNA sequence: TGTGCCAGCAGTGTGGGCGCTGGGGCCAACGTCCTGACTTTC. It translates to CASSVGAGANVLTF. Combining the CDR3 with reference TRBV28 and TRBJ2-6 gives the whole variable domain DVKVTQSSRYLVKRTGEKVFLECVQDMDHENMFWYRQDPGLGLRLIYFSYDVKMKEKGDIPEGYSVSREKKERFSLILESASTNQTSMYLCASSVGAGANVLTFGAGSRLTVL.

The chain uses TRBV4-3 and TRBJ2-5, with D perhaps TRBD1 (5 bases). Per the germline V gene, CDR1 is LGHNA and CDR2 is YSLEER. V shed 0 bases and J shed 2 bases, with 13 bases lying between them. The CDR3 is 16 amino acids. The CDR3 coding sequence is TGCGCCAGCAGCCAAGATCACAGGAGATCACAAGAGACCCAGTACTTC. Translated, it gives CASSQDHRRSQETQYF.

This clone showed up many times. The V call is TRBV21-1, the J call TRBJ1-5; no DNA check was done on the table's D call, TRBD1. TRBV21-1 is given as a pseudogene. The CDR3 is made up of 16 amino acids. The CDR3 region is CASSNSGGETSQPQHF. The CDR3 DNA reads TGTGCCAGCAGCAATTCTGGGGGCGAAACGAGTCAGCCCCAGCATTTT.

V gene TRBV5-4 combines with J gene TRBJ2-5, with 11 bases lining up with TRBD1. With V trimmed by 4 bases and J by 5 bases, 7 bases remained unmatched. CDR1 is SGHNT and CDR2 is YYREEE in the germline V gene (reference sequence). This CDR3 is 15 amino acids long. CDR3 in amino acids: CASSQGQGAWETQYF. The CDR3 bases are TGTGCCAGCAGCCAAGGACAGGGGGCTTGGGAGACCCAGTACTTC.

The V call is TRBV7-3, the J call TRBJ1-1; the D is unclear. Germline loops: CDR1 SGHTA, CDR2 FQGTGA. Between the trimmed V and J ends, which lost 5 bases and 0 bases, there was a span of 10 bases. CDR3 size: 14 residues. CDR3 nucleotides: TGTGCCAGCAGCCCCGCGGGAGTGAACACTGAAGCTTTCTTT. This translates into CASSPAGVNTEAFF.